This T cell receptor beta chain originates from a study of T cell repertoires in cytomegalovirus infection. Background on the study: The study used recently identified HLA-C-restricted and well-studied HLA-B-restricted CMV epitopes. It was the public TCR beta signatures that indicated both CMV infection and matching HLA type.

This clonotype has just a few counts. Its antigen is as yet unknown. In TCRdb, the reads were re-called with MiXCR into one record per CDR3 protein. The top ten hold 59% of the sample, which has some 71,000 distinct CDR3 sequences, 25% to 30% seen once. V gave up 4 bases and J gave up 4 bases; unmatched junction bases: 11. Germline CDR1 is SGDLS and CDR2 is YYNGEE. The CDR3 extends over 17 amino acids. The rearrangement joins TRBV9 to TRBJ1-3; 10 bases fit TRBD1. The source was CD8+ T cells from cultured PBMCs, collected from culture after CMV antigen stimulation. The clonotype was recovered from a human donor in good health (CMV status not recorded). Some clones in this sample may be carry-over from other donors' samples. CDR3 in amino acids: CASSHPSGTGDGNTIYF. Here the CDR3 DNA reads TGTGCCAGCAGCCACCCGTCTGGGACAGGGGACGGAAACACCATATATTTT.